This TCR beta chain was retrieved from a study of T-cell memory formation after mild COVID-19. Study context: Each donor largely had its own TCR clusters. General study results and limits: Second-wave clones with a day 37 peak had unconfirmed SARS-CoV-2 specificity. Contracting clones from day 15 to 85 had balanced CD4/CD8; later expanders favoured CD4+.

The CDR3 has 12 amino acids. Germline CDR1 is LNHDA and CDR2 is SQIVND (reference sequence). V was pared by 3 bases and J by 6 bases, with 6 bases between. This clonotype was seen a few times. Antigen: not known. The authors produced TCR alpha and TCR beta cDNA libraries with sample barcodes and UMIs by 5'RACE using constant-segment primers. From the 5' RACE reads, TCRdb called clonotypes with MiXCR, one entry per CDR3 protein. Here the sample spans roughly 400,000 distinct CDR3 sequences, roughly 26% being singletons. This TCR was sampled from an adult woman who had mild COVID-19 (a few samples of this study predate the infection). Cell type and time point are not known. The specimen was PBMCs or a T cell subset sorted from them (not recorded which). This chain uses TRBV19 with TRBJ2-1, with D unclear. CDR3 sequence (DNA): TGTGCCAGTAGTATTCACCTCAATGAGCAGTTCTTC. It is translated as CASSIHLNEQFF.